This TCR beta chain was sequenced for a study of T cells in Graves' hyperthyroidism and ophthalmopathy. With 4 bases clipped from V and 4 bases from J, the junction kept 8 bases outside the gene matches. The CDR3 has 16 amino acids. Per the germline V gene, CDR1 is MDHEN and CDR2 is SYDVKM. General observations from the study: Ophthalmopathy got predicted by the model a median about six months before its onset. Ophthalmopathy and stable hyperthyroidism were separated by a 13 V-J model.

This clonotype was counted many times. Its antigen is currently unknown. Amplification of TCR beta CDR3 regions was performed using RNA transcripts as template. The HTBI primer set served for first-round RT-PCR of the TCR CDR3. One entry per CDR3 protein results from TCRdb running MiXCR on the multiplex PCR reads. The sample contains some 570,000 distinct CDR3 sequences, 17% of which appear only once. Ophthalmopathy cases scored 3 or more on the Clinical Activity Score and 4 or more on NOSPECS grade, with duration below 3 months. Reasons for excluding patients were uncontrolled infection, other autoimmune disease, pregnancy or lactation.

The chain is built from TRBV28 and TRBJ2-5; TRBD2 matches 11 bases. This receptor was identified in a woman under 30 with Graves' ophthalmopathy. What was sequenced was blood. The CDR3 DNA follows: TGTGCCAGCAGTTCGGGTAGCGGGGGGGTAGGAGAGACCCAGTACTTC. This sequence encodes CASSSGSGGVGETQYF.